Sequencing of this T cell receptor (beta chain) was carried out in a study of shared clonotypes between healthy human individuals (dated by TCRdb to 2018 to 2021). With regard to the full study: The cohort included a few men and a couple of women between 18 and 49 years of age. Different laboratories and diverse techniques were used to prepare libraries and sequence TCR repertoires, to increase sequencing depth and limit assay-specific biases. Leukapheresis yielded between about 0.9 and 9.5 billion PBMCs per donor. To estimate repertoire size and how much clonotype sharing occurs between individuals, the study deeply sequenced the blood TCR repertoires of five healthy adults. For each donor, three plates each were used for CD4 naive and CD4 memory, two plates were used for CD8 naive, and one plate was used for CD8 memory. General study outcomes and caveats: Higher generation probabilities were observed for clonotypes shared by all four sorted-subset donors than for non-shared clonotypes. Incomplete sequencing was indicated by rarefaction of sorted-subset datasets, despite the large sequencing depth. Pairwise subsampling indicated that sequencing depth was expected to affect the degree of clonotype sharing among donors. About 5% of naive CD4, 3% to 3.5% of naive CD8, about 2.5% of memory CD4, and around 0.4% of memory CD8 clonotypes were shared across four donors. Naive subsets generally had larger estimated clonotype richness than memory subsets did. Sampling was restricted to blood, and TCR repertoires in tissue are likely to differ from TCR repertoires in blood. The genetic and exposure-history diversity represented was limited by the small number of donors.

The donors were healthy, HIV-negative adults with no recently reported acute infections or vaccinations. Every donor was a Caucasian adult living in Nashville, Tennessee, USA. Magnetic negative selection was used to enrich CD4+ T cells, after which naive cells were positively selected on CD45RA and the negative fraction became the memory subset. Blood was obtained by leukapheresis, after which PBMCs were separated by Ficoll-Histopaque density gradient centrifugation and cryopreserved in liquid nitrogen vapor phase. Purity and quantity of every magnetically sorted T cell population were checked by analytical flow cytometry. Each sorted fraction had its genomic DNA isolated and then quantified by UV absorbance on a Nanodrop 2000c. Using the deep immunoSEQ assay, multiplex PCR amplified TCR CDR3 regions from genomic DNA. Genomic DNA extracted from each cell subset was distributed evenly over all wells of several immunoSEQ 96-well plates, and each plate served as one replicate. Each replicate PCR for sorted subsets received about 210 ng genomic DNA, equal to roughly 29,000 T cell genomes. Purified libraries were measured with a Qubit 3.0 fluorometer, size-checked on a Bioanalyzer 2100, and measured again with the KAPA Library Quantification kit. Every immunoSEQ 96-well plate was sequenced on a dedicated single-read 150-cycle Illumina NextSeq 550 flow cell. Turning to the authors' computational methods: Because the immunoSEQ output included only junctional sequences and no quality scores, the filtering could not be the same as the filtering used for full-length reads. To assign V/J genes and CDR3, sequences were annotated using PyIR, a Python wrapper for IgBLAST v1.9, with IMGT germline references. Reads with weak V/J assignments (E-value above 1e-6), missing CDR3, stop codons, out-of-frame junctions, or ambiguous translated residues were removed. V3J clonotypes were defined as sequences sharing the same inferred V gene, J gene, and CDR3 amino acid sequence. Percentage overlap between repertoires was computed as shared unique clonotypes divided by the size of the smaller repertoire. Three approaches were used to assess repertoire richness: RTK rarefaction, the Chao1 estimator, and Recon v2.1 estimates of unobserved clonotypes. Generation probabilities were computed with OLGA for all TCRbeta clonotypes obtained by the gDNA method from a handful of donors. This is the immuneACCESS table as TCRdb keeps it, with only in-frame sequences that have V and J called. A part of the clones is gone; compared with another copy, unresolved V genes explain less than half, and the rest is unexplained. V and J calls and clone size are as listed in that table; D and trimming were resolved from the DNA. The sample has 740,000 or so clones on record, roughly 73% of them singletons. The ten largest clones take up 1.5% to 2% of the sample.

Relative to its sample, this clone is medium-sized (0.01 to 0.1%). Its antigen has not been determined. There are no base qualities to consult, and no much larger clone falls within one base. The sequenced material came from memory CD4+ T cells sorted from blood. This specimen's cell subset or site label, per the study, means: CD45RA-negative fraction. The receptor comes from a woman in her 30s in good health.

Here is the DNA: TGCGCCAGCAGCTTGGGACAGTCGGTTGGCACTGAAGCTTTCTTT. Its protein reads: CASSLGQSVGTEAFF. The chain is made from TRBV5-1 and TRBJ1-1; a tentative D match to TRBD1 spans 5 bases. The CDR3 holds 15 amino acids from the cysteine to the phenylalanine. The CDR3 DNA has 45 bases and is translated from base 1. Relative to germline, V is 0 bases shorter and J is 4 bases shorter, with 13 bases between their ends. The germline V gene provides CDR1 SGHRS and CDR2 YFSETQ.